The clone carrying this T cell receptor (beta chain) was detected many times. This record comes from a study of prognosis after radiotherapy for stage I lung cancer. Germline values: CDR1 MNHEY, CDR2 SVGEGT. This CDR3 region has 16 residues. Between the trimmed V and J ends, which lost 5 bases and 5 bases, there was a span of 21 bases. Researchers used two-round multiplex PCR to amplify TCR beta CDR3 starting from genomic DNA. The use of primers specific to each TRBV and TRBJ gene characterized first-round PCR. TCRdb analysed the multiplex PCR reads with MiXCR anew, one entry per CDR3 protein. Counted here are around 30,000 distinct CDR3 sequences, about 33% occurring once; the ten biggest clones make up about 33%.

The chain employs TRBV6-2 or TRBV6-3 and TRBJ2-5; either TRBD1 or TRBD2 may supply D (6 bases each). This material consisted of PBMCs, taken before or after stereotactic body radiation therapy (not recorded which). The receptor was isolated from a donor older than 45 with non-small cell lung cancer. CDR3 region: CASSEGVGGRGETQYF. The CDR3 DNA sequence: TGTGCCAGCAGTGAGGGGGTGGGAGGACGGGGGGAGACCCAGTACTTC.